Below are 8 T cell receptor beta chains sequenced from a single sample in a study of T cell changes during pregnancy in multiple sclerosis (dated by TCRdb to between 2019 and 2020). The library was built by means of the immunoSEQ multiplex PCR assay. The table comes from immuneACCESS by way of TCRdb, which keeps in-frame sequences with V and J called. Part of the clones is missing from these tables; in studies checked, under half for an unresolved V gene and the rest for unknown reasons. For this sample there are some 80,000 clones; approximately 90% appear just once. About 2.5% of the sample is in the top ten clones. Specimen: peripheral blood, collected in the first trimester of pregnancy. The receptors were gathered from a female donor with multiple sclerosis, enrolled in a pregnancy study.

The J gene is TRBJ2-2, the V gene TRBV19; TRBD2 agrees at 7 bases. CDR3 length: 15 residues. V trimming: 5 bases; J trimming: 3 bases; junction bases outside the gene matches: 6. Germline CDR1 reads LNHDA; CDR2 reads SQIVND (reference sequence). CDR3 in amino acids: CASSSVGGDTGELFF. In DNA, the CDR3 is TGTGCCAGTAGTTCCGTGGGGGGGGACACCGGGGAGCTGTTTTTT.

The rearrangement links TRBV18 to TRBJ2-5, with 8 positions matching TRBD2. This CDR3 comprises 17 residues. Germline-derived CDR1 and CDR2 are KGHSH and LQKENI. The J segment lost 2 bases and the V segment lost 0 bases, leaving 8 bases of the junction unmatched. The CDR3 region has the DNA TGTGCCAGCTCACCACCCACGGGGGGACTAGGACAAGAGACCCAGTACTTC. This translates into CASSPPTGGLGQETQYF. The full variable domain, its missing parts supplied by reference TRBV18 and TRBJ2-5, is NAGVMQNPRHLVRRRGQEARLRCSPMKGHSHVYWYRQLPEEGLKFMVYLQKENIIDESGMPKERFSAEFPKEGPSILRIQQVVRGDSAAYFCASSPPTGGLGQETQYFGPGTRLLVL.

V usage is TRBV7-9 and J usage is TRBJ2-7; a possible D gene is TRBD1 (5 bases). The CDR3 extends over 15 amino acids. The germline V and J ends were trimmed by 1 base and 5 bases, with 15 bases remaining between them. Germline loops: CDR1 SEHNR, CDR2 FQNEAQ (reference sequence). The CDR3 loop is CASSLVVGRADEQYF. Written as DNA, the CDR3 is TGTGCCAGCAGCTTAGTCGTGGGCAGGGCGGACGAGCAGTACTTC.

The V and J genes are TRBV7-9 and TRBJ1-1; the D gene is possibly TRBD1 (5 bases). V gave up 1 base and J gave up 5 bases, with 8 bases separating them. Looked up from germline, CDR1 is SEHNR and CDR2 is FQNEAQ (reference sequence). The CDR3 is 13 amino acids. The CDR3 loop is CASSLGGGTEAFF. The CDR3 coding sequence is TGTGCCAGCAGCTTAGGGGGGGGGACTGAAGCTTTCTTT. The full variable domain, with the rest looked up from reference TRBV7-9 and TRBJ1-1, is DTGVSQNPRHKITKRGQNVTFRCDPISEHNRLYWYRQTLGQGPEFLTYFQNEAQLEKSRLLSDRFSAERPKGSFSTLEIQRTEQGDSAMYLCASSLGGGTEAFFGQGTRLTVV.

The gene calls are TRBV5-1 and TRBJ1-5; D gene ambiguous. Germline V lookup: CDR1 SGHRS, CDR2 YFSETQ. V was clipped by 4 bases and J by 8 bases, with 16 bases between them. This CDR3 has 14 amino acids. CDR3 coding DNA: TGCGCCAGCAGCCCTCAGGTGGGCGGGGAGCCCCAGCATTTT. It yields the protein CASSPQVGGEPQHF.

The genes are TRBV5-6 and TRBJ2-3; 9 positions match TRBD2. The J segment lost 1 base and the V segment lost 1 base, leaving 7 bases of the junction unmatched. Germline V gives CDR1 SGHDT, CDR2 YYEEEE. The CDR3 covers 17 residues. This chain's CDR3 is CASSLIPAGGGTDTQYF. For the CDR3, the DNA is TGTGCCAGCAGCTTGATCCCTGCGGGAGGGGGCACAGATACGCAGTATTTT.

The V gene is TRBV14, the J gene TRBJ2-5; TRBD2 matches at 7 bases. V lost 1 base, J lost 6 bases, and 8 bases stayed unmatched. CDR1 and CDR2 (germline): SGHDN, FVKESK. The CDR3 contains 15 residues. CDR3 region: CASSQGALAGKTQYF. CDR3 DNA sequence: TGTGCCAGCAGCCAAGGGGCGTTAGCGGGCAAGACCCAGTACTTC.

The rearrangement uses TRBV5-4 and TRBJ2-7; no reliable D call. The CDR3 spans 16 residues. V was cut by 3 bases and J by 2 bases, with 18 bases left in between. Germline CDR1 is SGHNT and CDR2 is YYREEE (reference sequence). CDR3 sequence: CASSSSPAEAAYEQYF. As DNA, the CDR3 is TGTGCCAGCAGCTCTAGTCCGGCGGAAGCTGCCTACGAGCAGTACTTC.